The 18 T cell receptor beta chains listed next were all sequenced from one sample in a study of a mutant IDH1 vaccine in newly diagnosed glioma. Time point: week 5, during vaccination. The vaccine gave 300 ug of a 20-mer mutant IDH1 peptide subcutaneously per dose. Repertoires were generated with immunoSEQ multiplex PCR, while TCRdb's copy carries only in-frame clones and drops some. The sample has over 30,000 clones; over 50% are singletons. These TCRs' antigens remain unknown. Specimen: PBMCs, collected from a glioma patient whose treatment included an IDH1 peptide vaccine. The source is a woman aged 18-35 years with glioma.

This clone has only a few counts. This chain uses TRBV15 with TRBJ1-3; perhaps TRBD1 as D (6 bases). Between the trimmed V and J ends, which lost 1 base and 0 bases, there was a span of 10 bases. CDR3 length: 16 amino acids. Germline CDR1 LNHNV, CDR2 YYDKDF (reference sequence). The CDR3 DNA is TGTGCCACCAGCAGAGGGACAGCGAACTCTGGAAACACCATATATTTT. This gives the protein CATSRGTANSGNTIYF.

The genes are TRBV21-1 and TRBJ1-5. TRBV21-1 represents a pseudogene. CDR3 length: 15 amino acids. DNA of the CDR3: TGTGCCAGCAGCAAAGCACAGGAGGTCCATCAGCCCCAGCATTTT. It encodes CASSKAQEVHQPQHF.

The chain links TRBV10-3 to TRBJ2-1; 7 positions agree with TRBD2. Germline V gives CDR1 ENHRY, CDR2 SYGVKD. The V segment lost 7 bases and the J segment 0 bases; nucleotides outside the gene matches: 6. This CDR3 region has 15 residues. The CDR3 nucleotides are TGTGCCATCACGGGAGGACCGAGCTCCTACAATGAGCAGTTCTTC. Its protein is CAITGGPSSYNEQFF.

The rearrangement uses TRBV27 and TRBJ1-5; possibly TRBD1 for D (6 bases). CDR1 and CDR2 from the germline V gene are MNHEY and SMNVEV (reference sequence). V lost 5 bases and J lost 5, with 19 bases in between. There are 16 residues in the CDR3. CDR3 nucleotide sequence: TGTGCCAGCAGTACAGGCCGCAGGGGCGTTTATCAGCCCCAGCATTTT. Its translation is CASSTGRRGVYQPQHF.

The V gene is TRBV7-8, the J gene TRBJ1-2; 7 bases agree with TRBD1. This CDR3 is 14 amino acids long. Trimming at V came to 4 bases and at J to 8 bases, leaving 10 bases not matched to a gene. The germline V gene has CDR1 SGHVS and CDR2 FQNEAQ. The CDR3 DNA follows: TGTGCCAGCAGCTCCACGAGGGACAGCCAGGGCTACACCTTC. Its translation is CASSSTRDSQGYTF.

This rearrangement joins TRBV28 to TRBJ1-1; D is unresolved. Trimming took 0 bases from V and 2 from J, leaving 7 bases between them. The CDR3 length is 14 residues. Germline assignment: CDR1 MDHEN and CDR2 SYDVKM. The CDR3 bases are TGTGCCAGCAGTTTATGGCAGGTTAACACTGAAGCTTTCTTT. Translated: CASSLWQVNTEAFF.

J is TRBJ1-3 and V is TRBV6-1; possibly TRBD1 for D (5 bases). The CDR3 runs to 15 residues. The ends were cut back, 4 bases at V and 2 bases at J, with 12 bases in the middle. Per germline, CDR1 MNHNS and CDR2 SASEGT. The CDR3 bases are TGTGCCAGCAGTGTATCTGACAGTCCTGGAAACACCATATATTTT. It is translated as CASSVSDSPGNTIYF.

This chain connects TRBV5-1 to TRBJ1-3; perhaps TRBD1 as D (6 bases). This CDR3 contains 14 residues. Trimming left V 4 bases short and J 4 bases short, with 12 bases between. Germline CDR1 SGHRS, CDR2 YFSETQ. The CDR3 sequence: CASSGRGDGNTIYF. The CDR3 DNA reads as TGCGCCAGCAGCGGCAGGGGTGACGGAAACACCATATATTTT. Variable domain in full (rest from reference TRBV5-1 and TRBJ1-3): KAGVTQTPRYLIKTRGQQVTLSCSPISGHRSVSWYQQTPGQGLQFLFEYFSETQRNKGNFPGRFSGRQFSNSRSEMNVSTLELGDSALYLCASSGRGDGNTIYFGEGSWLTVV.

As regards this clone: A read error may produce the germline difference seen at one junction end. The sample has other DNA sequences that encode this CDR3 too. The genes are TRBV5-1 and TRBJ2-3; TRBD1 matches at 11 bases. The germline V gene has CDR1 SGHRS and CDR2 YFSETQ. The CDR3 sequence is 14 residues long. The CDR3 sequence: CASSLGQGADTQYF. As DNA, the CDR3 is TGCGCCAGCAGTTTGGGACAGGGGGCAGATACGCAGTATTTT.

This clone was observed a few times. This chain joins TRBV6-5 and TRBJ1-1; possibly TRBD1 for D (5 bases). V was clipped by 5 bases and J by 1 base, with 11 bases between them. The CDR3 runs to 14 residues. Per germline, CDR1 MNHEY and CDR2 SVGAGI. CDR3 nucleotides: TGTGCCAGCAGTCCCGGGGGGGGGAACACTGAAGCTTTCTTT. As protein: CASSPGGGNTEAFF.

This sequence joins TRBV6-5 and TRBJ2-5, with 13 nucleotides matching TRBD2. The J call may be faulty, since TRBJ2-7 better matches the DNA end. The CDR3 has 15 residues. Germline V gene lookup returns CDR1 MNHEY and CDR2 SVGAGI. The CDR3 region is CASSLRTSGGYEQYF. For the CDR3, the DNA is TGTGCCAGCAGTTTAAGGACTAGCGGGGGTTACGAGCAGTACTTC.

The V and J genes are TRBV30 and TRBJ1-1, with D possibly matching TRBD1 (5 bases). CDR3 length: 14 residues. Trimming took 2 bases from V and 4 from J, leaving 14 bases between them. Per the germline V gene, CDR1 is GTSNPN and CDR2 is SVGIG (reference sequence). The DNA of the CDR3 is TGTGCCTGGAGTCTCTCCGGGGGGTTCACTGAAGCTTTCTTT. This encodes CAWSLSGGFTEAFF.

The CDR3 DNA reads as TGTGCCACCAGCAGAGGACTAGGGACAGCCTCTGAAGCTTTCTTT. Translating it yields CATSRGLGTASEAFF. V usage is TRBV15 and J usage is TRBJ1-1; TRBD1 matches at 7 bases. This CDR3 has 15 amino acids. The trim removed 1 base at V and 6 bases at J, leaving 8 bases unmatched. Looked up from germline, CDR1 is LNHNV and CDR2 is YYDKDF (reference sequence).

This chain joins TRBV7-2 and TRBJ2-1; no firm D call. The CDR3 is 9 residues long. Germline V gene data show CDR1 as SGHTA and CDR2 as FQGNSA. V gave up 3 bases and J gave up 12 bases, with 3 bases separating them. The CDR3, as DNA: TGTGCCAGCAGCTTTGGGCAGTTCTTC. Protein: CASSFGQFF. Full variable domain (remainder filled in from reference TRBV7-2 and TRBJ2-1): GAGVSQSPSNKVTEKGKDVELRCDPISGHTALYWYRQSLGQGLEFLIYFQGNSAPDKSGLPSDRFSAERTGGSVSTLTIQRTQQEDSAVYLCASSFGQFFGPGTRLTVL.

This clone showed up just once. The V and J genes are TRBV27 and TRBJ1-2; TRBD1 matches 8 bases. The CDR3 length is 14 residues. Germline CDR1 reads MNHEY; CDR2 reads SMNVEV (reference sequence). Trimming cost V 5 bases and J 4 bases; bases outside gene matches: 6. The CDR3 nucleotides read TGTGCCAGCAGTATGGCGGGACAGGCCTATGGCTACACCTTC. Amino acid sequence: CASSMAGQAYGYTF.

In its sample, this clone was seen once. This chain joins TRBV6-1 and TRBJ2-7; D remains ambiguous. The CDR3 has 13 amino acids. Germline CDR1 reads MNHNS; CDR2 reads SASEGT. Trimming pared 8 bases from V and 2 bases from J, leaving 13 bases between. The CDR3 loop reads CASARRDPYEQYF. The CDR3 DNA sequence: TGTGCCAGCGCGCGCAGAGATCCCTACGAGCAGTACTTC.

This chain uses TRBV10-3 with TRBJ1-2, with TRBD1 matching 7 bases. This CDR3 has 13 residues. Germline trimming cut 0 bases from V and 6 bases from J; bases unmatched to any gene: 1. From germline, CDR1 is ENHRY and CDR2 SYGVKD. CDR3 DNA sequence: TGTGCCATCAGTGAGTCCACAGGGGATGGCTACACCTTC. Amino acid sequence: CAISESTGDGYTF.

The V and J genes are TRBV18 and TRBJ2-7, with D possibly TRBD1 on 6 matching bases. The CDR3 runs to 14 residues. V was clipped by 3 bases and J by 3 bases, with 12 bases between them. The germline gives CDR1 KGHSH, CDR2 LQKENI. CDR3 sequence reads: CASSPNRDNYEQYF. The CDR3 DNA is TGTGCCAGCTCACCCAACCGGGACAACTACGAGCAGTACTTC.